This TCR beta chain was retrieved from a study of shared clonotypes between healthy human individuals. Evenly divided among several immunoSEQ plates was the genomic DNA of each subset. Profiling relied on immunoSEQ multiplex PCR, and the TCRdb table lists in-frame clones only, not all of them. The table has approximately 500,000 clones, 70% to 80% seen once. To note about this clone: Its target is unknown. A far bigger clonotype differs at one base, so this is likely a read error.

The donors, all of them Caucasian adults, lived in Nashville, Tennessee. General study results and limits: In having few donors, the study represented limited genetic and exposure-history diversity. Investigators collected only blood, and repertoires in tissues likely differ.

Specimen: PBMCs. This sequence originates from a woman aged 40 to 50 in good health. Some clones in this sample may be carry-over from other donors' samples.

The CDR3 bases are TGTGCCAGCAGCCAAGATTTTACAAGTGACGAAGCTCTCTTT. Protein: CASSQDFTSDEALF. The gene calls are TRBV4-2 and TRBJ1-1; unclear D gene. This CDR3 comprises 14 residues. Germline assignment: CDR1 LGHNA and CDR2 YNFKEQ.